This T cell receptor beta chain is drawn from a study of T cells in Graves' hyperthyroidism and ophthalmopathy. Regions amplified from RNA transcripts were the TCR beta CDR3 regions. Initially, a first-round RT-PCR of the TCR CDR3 employed the HTBI primer set. TCRdb called the multiplex PCR reads again in MiXCR, with one record for every CDR3 protein. The sample lists about 760,000 distinct CDR3 sequences, approximately 40% seen once, with around 30% in the top ten. Germline V lookup: CDR1 PRHDT, CDR2 FYEKMQ (reference sequence). The CDR3 consists of 13 residues. Trimming cost V 5 bases and J 6 bases, with 13 bases left between them.

The rearrangement joins TRBV13 to TRBJ1-1; D gene uncertain. The material sequenced was blood. This receptor was taken from a woman between 40 and 55 years old with Graves' hyperthyroidism. CDR3 in amino acids: CASSPPSVPEAFF. CDR3 sequence (DNA): TGTGCCAGCAGCCCACCCTCTGTCCCTGAAGCTTTCTTT.